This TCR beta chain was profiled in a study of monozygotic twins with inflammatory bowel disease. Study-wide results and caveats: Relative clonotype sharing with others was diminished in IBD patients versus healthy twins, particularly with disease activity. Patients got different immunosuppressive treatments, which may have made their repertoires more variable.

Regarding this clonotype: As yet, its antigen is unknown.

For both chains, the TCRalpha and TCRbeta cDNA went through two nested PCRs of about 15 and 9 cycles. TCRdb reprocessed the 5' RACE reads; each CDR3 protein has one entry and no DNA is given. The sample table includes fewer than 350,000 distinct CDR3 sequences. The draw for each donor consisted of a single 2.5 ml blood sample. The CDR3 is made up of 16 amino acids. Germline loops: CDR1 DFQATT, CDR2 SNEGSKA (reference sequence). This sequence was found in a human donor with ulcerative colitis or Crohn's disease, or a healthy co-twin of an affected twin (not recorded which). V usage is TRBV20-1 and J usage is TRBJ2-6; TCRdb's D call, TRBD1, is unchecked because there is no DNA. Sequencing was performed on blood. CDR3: CSARVQGYSGANVLTF.